In this sample, the clone carrying this T cell receptor beta chain turned up once. Data came from immunoSEQ multiplex PCR; TCRdb stores just in-frame clones and leaves some out. The table has around 300,000 clones, around 88% seen once; the top ten hold around 11%. This sample is part of a study of Ad26.COV2.S vaccination and SARS-CoV-2 variants. Treatment denoted: around 19 received Ad26.COV2.S at low or high dose, single or two shots; about five received placebo; per-sample allocation not given. Samples came from day 63 after the first vaccine or placebo injection. Wuhan-strain SARS-CoV-2 spike was expressed by the Ad26 vector that made up the vaccine. V was clipped by 4 bases and J by 4 bases, with 16 bases between them. There are 15 residues in the CDR3. Germline V gene data show CDR1 as MDHEN and CDR2 as SYDVKM.

This material consisted of peripheral blood, taken in a trial of Ad26.COV2.S vaccine versus placebo. The TCR comes from a person aged 18-60 years who received the Ad26.COV2.S COVID-19 vaccine or a placebo. This chain joins TRBV28 and TRBJ2-5; no definite D call. The CDR3: CASSSPGHTRETQYF. The CDR3 nucleotides read TGTGCCAGCAGTTCCCCGGGTCATACGAGAGAGACCCAGTACTTC.